One sample yielded the 9 T cell receptor beta chains listed below, sequenced in a study of identical twins (dated by TCRdb to 2016 to 2018). The library was generated by 5' RACE. Sequencing used an Illumina HiSeq 2000. TCRdb took the public reads, trimmed them with fastp at Q25, ran MiXCR for clone calling and kept in-frame beta chains. Each record represents a unique CDR3 protein, reported with the most common genes and DNA among its rows. The sample table holds about 150,000 distinct CDR3 sequences, of which around 3.6% were seen once. About 7.8% of the sample lies in the top ten. Sequencing was performed on memory T cells sorted from blood. The sample's cell subset or site label is to be understood as: CD45RO+ enriched T cells. The receptors derive from a man aged 18 to 30 in good health.

This clonotype was found many times. V and J are TRBV6-2 or TRBV6-3 and TRBJ2-5; D unresolved. Germline V CDR1 and CDR2: MNHEY, SVGEGT. The CDR3 is 12 amino acids. Trimming stripped 4 bases from V and 5 bases from J, with 8 bases between. The CDR3 region is CASSWNGETQYF. CDR3 nucleotides: TGTGCCAGCAGTTGGAACGGCGAGACCCAGTACTTC.

Ten or more counts support this clonotype. V usage is TRBV5-1 and J usage is TRBJ1-2, with 7 bases fitting TRBD1. Trimming took 4 bases from V and 5 from J; bases not matched to a gene: 14. CDR1 and CDR2 from the germline V gene are SGHRS and YFSETQ. This CDR3 region has 16 residues. CDR3 sequence: CASSTSAGQFTYGYTF. CDR3 coding DNA: TGCGCCAGCAGCACGTCCGCGGGACAGTTTACATATGGCTACACCTTC. Supplemented by reference TRBV5-1 and TRBJ1-2, the full variable domain reads KAGVTQTPRYLIKTRGQQVTLSCSPISGHRSVSWYQQTPGQGLQFLFEYFSETQRNKGNFPGRFSGRQFSNSRSEMNVSTLELGDSALYLCASSTSAGQFTYGYTFGSGTRLTVV.

This clonotype has ten or more counts. This chain joins TRBV7-8 and TRBJ2-1, with 11 bases lining up with TRBD2. The V gene's germline CDR1 is SGHVS and CDR2 FQNEAQ. The CDR3 has 16 residues. Trimming cost V 3 bases and J 15 bases; bases outside gene matches: 16. CDR3 in amino acids: CASSLGGGLAAKSAFF. The CDR3 coding sequence is TGTGCCAGCAGCTTGGGGGGGGGACTAGCGGCCAAGTCTGCGTTCTTC. Variable domain in full (rest from reference TRBV7-8 and TRBJ2-1): GAGVSQSPRYKVAKRGQDVALRCDPISGHVSLFWYQQALGQGPEFLTYFQNEAQLDKSGLPSDRFFAERPEGSVSTLKIQRTQQEDSAVYLCASSLGGGLAAKSAFFGPGTRLTVL.

This clonotype was seen repeatedly, ten times or more. This chain connects TRBV20-1 to TRBJ1-2; D gene uncertain. The CDR3 loop spans 13 amino acids. Germline CDR1 reads DFQATT; CDR2 reads SNEGSKA (reference sequence). V shed 2 bases and J shed 7 bases, with 14 bases lying between them. CDR3: CSARKTEDSGYTF. The CDR3 DNA reads TGCAGTGCTAGAAAAACAGAGGATAGTGGCTACACCTTC.

This clonotype was seen repeatedly, ten times or more. V is TRBV18 and J is TRBJ2-7, with 11 positions matching TRBD2. V lost 1 base, J lost 2 bases, and 7 bases stayed unmatched. The CDR3 is 17 residues long. The germline V gene encodes CDR1 KGHSH and CDR2 LQKENI. CDR3 bases: TGTGCCAGCTCACCACGCTTCGGACTAGCGGGTCCCTACGAGCAGTACTTC. As protein: CASSPRFGLAGPYEQYF.

Of note for this clonotype: A read error may be the cause here, since a much bigger clone is one base away. The chain combines TRBV5-1 with TRBJ1-1; 8 nucleotides match TRBD1. CDR3 size: 15 residues. In germline, CDR1 is SGHRS, CDR2 YFSETQ. The trim removed 6 bases at V and 1 base at J, leaving 8 bases unmatched. Here the CDR3 DNA reads TGCGCCAGCATCCAAGGACAGGGCAAGAACACTGAAGCTTTCTTT. This translates into CASIQGQGKNTEAFF.

This clonotype has a count of ten or more. The chain joins TRBV28 to TRBJ1-5; 9 positions agree with TRBD1. Per the germline V gene, CDR1 is MDHEN and CDR2 is SYDVKM. V lost 7 bases to trimming and J lost 4 bases; unmatched junction nucleotides: 5. The CDR3 covers 14 residues. The CDR3: CASNLGTGNQPQHF. The CDR3 DNA is TGTGCCAGCAACTTAGGGACAGGGAATCAGCCCCAGCATTTT.

The table lists this clonotype with a few counts. The gene calls are TRBV24-1 and TRBJ1-2; TRBD1 is a possible D gene (6 bases). V was clipped by 6 bases and J by 6 bases, with 7 bases between them. Per germline, CDR1 KGHDR and CDR2 SFDVKD. This CDR3 region has 11 residues. CDR3 loop: CATSNRDGYTF. The DNA of the CDR3 is TGTGCCACCAGTAACAGGGATGGCTACACCTTC.

This clonotype came up many times. This chain links TRBV6-2 or TRBV6-3 with TRBJ1-2; D perhaps matches TRBD1 (5 bases). Per germline, CDR1 MNHEY and CDR2 SVGEGT. The CDR3 spans 14 residues. The V and J ends lost 6 bases and 3 bases respectively, with 14 bases between them. The CDR3 sequence: CASRGGYLDYGYTF. CDR3 nucleotides: TGTGCCAGCAGGGGGGGATATTTGGACTATGGCTACACCTTC.